These 5 T cell receptor beta chains were sequenced from one sample in a study of radiotherapy plus CTLA-4 blockade in lung cancer. Repertoires were generated with immunoSEQ multiplex PCR, while TCRdb's copy carries only in-frame clones and drops some. This sample has 35,000 to 45,000 clones, with 85% found just once. The sample was peripheral blood, taken from a patient treated with radiotherapy plus ipilimumab. These receptor sequences come from a human donor with non-small cell lung cancer who had stable disease on radiotherapy plus ipilimumab.

A single count supports this clone. The V and J genes are TRBV7-8 and TRBJ2-1, with TRBD1 matching over 8 bases. The CDR3 spans 15 residues. CDR1 SGHVS and CDR2 FQNEAQ come from the germline V gene. V gave up 5 bases and J gave up 5 bases; unmatched junction bases: 8. The CDR3 loop reads CASSRTGGSDNEQFF. In nucleotides, the CDR3 is TGTGCCAGCAGCCGAACAGGGGGTTCGGACAATGAGCAGTTCTTC.

This chain uses TRBV7-9 with TRBJ1-2; 9 positions match TRBD1. Trimming cost V 5 bases and J 7 bases; bases outside gene matches: 5. The length of the CDR3 is 13 residues. Germline-derived CDR1 and CDR2 are SEHNR and FQNEAQ (reference sequence). The CDR3 loop reads CASSVRDRVGYTF. The DNA for the CDR3 is TGTGCCAGCAGCGTCCGGGACAGGGTTGGCTACACCTTC.

This clone was recorded only once. V and J are TRBV30 and TRBJ2-2; TRBD1 aligns across 9 bases. Germline CDR1 GTSNPN, CDR2 SVGIG (reference sequence). With 4 bases clipped from V and 5 bases from J, the junction kept 5 bases outside the gene matches. The CDR3 length is 14 residues. The CDR3 protein is CAWTGQGRTGELFF. The CDR3 bases are TGTGCCTGGACGGGACAGGGACGGACCGGGGAGCTGTTTTTT. Full variable domain (rest looked up from reference TRBV30 and TRBJ2-2): SQTIHQWPATLVQPVGSPLSLECTVEGTSNPNLYWYRQAAGRGLQLLFYSVGIGQISSEVPQNLSASRPQDRQFILSSKKLLLSDSGFYLCAWTGQGRTGELFFGEGSRLTVL.

This clone has just one count. The chain combines TRBV27 with TRBJ1-2; D is unresolved. This CDR3 region has 13 residues. V was trimmed by 6 bases and J by 8 bases, leaving 16 bases between them. Per germline, CDR1 MNHEY and CDR2 SMNVEV (reference sequence). The CDR3 loop reads CASSPPYGLGYTF. CDR3 DNA sequence: TGTGCCAGCAGCCCCCCCTACGGGTTGGGCTACACCTTC.

The rearrangement links TRBV28 to TRBJ2-5; tentative D call: TRBD2 (6 bases). Germline V lookup: CDR1 MDHEN, CDR2 SYDVKM. The CDR3 runs 14 residues. V was clipped by 3 bases and J by 5 bases, with 13 bases between them. The DNA for the CDR3 is TGTGCCAGCAGTTTTTTTGGCGGAGGGGAGACCCAGTACTTC. Encoded protein: CASSFFGGGETQYF.